This TCR beta chain is from a study of T-cell reconstitution after alpha-beta-depleted transplantation in children. Preparation of the TCRbeta library used unique molecular identifiers. TCRdb recomputed calls from the PCR reads with MiXCR, one row per CDR3 protein. Here the sample spans hundreds of thousands of distinct CDR3 sequences, around 13% being singletons. The ends were cut back, 5 bases at V and 10 bases at J, with 9 bases in the middle. The CDR3 has 11 residues. The germline V gene encodes CDR1 MNHEY and CDR2 SMNVEV (reference sequence). The specimen was PBMCs, collected before TCRalphabeta/CD19-depleted stem cell transplant. V gene TRBV27 combines with J gene TRBJ1-5; D unclear. This TCR was recovered from a girl aged 2 to 10 with congenital amegakaryocytic thrombocytopenia, due to receive a stem cell transplant. This chain's CDR3 is CASSSTHPQHF. The CDR3 nucleotides are TGTGCCAGCAGTAGCACTCACCCCCAGCATTTT.